The T cell receptor beta chain described here comes from a study of response to subunit inactivated influenza vaccine. The CDR3 runs 13 residues. V was shortened by 0 bases and J by 8 bases, with 11 bases between the two germline ends. From germline, CDR1 is SGDLS and CDR2 YYNGEE. From the RT-PCR reads, TCRdb called clonotypes with MiXCR, one entry per CDR3 protein. The data contain about 800,000 distinct CDR3 sequences, 21% of them seen just once; the ten biggest clones take up 10% to 13%. The sequencing used PBMCs from blood, collected 5 days after vaccination. The chain joins TRBV9 to TRBJ1-2; unclear D gene. This sequence originates from a man aged 50-60 years who received an inactivated influenza vaccine. In nucleotides, the CDR3 is TGTGCCAGCAGCGTAGTCCCGTTGAACGGCTACACCTTC. It codes for CASSVVPLNGYTF.